A few counts support the clone carrying this TCR beta chain. Noted time point: patch test 2, 6 weeks after DPC sensitization. Treatment: therapeutic diphenylcyclopropenone sensitization with weekly scalp DPC. Sample donors consisted of patients with alopecia, aged 18 to 70 years, who were suitable for DPC. This entry is derived from a study of human T cells and chemical hapten exposure. The V gene lost 0 bases and the J gene lost 1 base, with 9 bases spanning the gap. CDR3 length: 15 amino acids. TCRdb processed the RACE reads anew with MiXCR; each CDR3 protein has one entry. The repertoire holds around 82,000 distinct CDR3 sequences, with less than 8% as singletons.

The chain joins TRBV12-3 or TRBV12-4 to TRBJ1-2, with unresolved D. The TCR sequence derives from a woman aged 25-40 years with alopecia areata. Some clones in this sample may be carry-over from other donors' samples. This sample comprised whole blood, obtained in connection with sensitization to the hapten diphenylcyclopropenone (DPC). CDR3 region: CASSLARRNNYGYTF. DNA of the CDR3: TGTGCCAGCAGTTTAGCCAGAAGAAATAACTATGGCTACACCTTC.